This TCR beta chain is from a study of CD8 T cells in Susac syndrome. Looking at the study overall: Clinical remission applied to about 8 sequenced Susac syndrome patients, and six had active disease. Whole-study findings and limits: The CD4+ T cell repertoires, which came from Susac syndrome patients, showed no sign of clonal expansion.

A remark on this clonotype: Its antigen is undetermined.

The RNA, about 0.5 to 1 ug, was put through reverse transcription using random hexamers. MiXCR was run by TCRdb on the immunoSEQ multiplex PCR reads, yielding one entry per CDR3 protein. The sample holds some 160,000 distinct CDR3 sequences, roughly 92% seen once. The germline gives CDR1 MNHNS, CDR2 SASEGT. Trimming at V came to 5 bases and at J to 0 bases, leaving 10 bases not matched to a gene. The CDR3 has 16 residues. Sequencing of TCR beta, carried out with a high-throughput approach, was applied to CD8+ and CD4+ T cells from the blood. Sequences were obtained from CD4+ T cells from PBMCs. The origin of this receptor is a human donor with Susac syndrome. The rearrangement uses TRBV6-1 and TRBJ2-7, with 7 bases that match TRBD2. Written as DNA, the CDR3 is TGTGCCAGCAGTCCCCGAAGACTAGCCAGCTCCTACGAGCAGTACTTC. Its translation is CASSPRRLASSYEQYF.